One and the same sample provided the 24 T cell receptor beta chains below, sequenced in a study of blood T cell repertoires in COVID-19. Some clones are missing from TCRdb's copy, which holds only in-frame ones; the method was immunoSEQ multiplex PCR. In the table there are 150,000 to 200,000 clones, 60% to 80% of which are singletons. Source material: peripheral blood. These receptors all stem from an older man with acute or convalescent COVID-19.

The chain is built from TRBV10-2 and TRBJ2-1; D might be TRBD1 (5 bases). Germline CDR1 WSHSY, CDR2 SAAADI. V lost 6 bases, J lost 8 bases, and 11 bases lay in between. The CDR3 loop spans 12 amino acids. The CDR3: CASRPDRHEQFF. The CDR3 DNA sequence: TGCGCCAGCAGACCCGACAGACATGAGCAGTTCTTC.

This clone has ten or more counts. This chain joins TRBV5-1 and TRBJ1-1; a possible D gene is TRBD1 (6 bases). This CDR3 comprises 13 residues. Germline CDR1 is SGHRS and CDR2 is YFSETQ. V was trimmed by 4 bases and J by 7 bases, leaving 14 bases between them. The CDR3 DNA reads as TGCGCCAGCAGCCTAACTCAGGGGTATGAAGCTTTCTTT. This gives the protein CASSLTQGYEAFF.

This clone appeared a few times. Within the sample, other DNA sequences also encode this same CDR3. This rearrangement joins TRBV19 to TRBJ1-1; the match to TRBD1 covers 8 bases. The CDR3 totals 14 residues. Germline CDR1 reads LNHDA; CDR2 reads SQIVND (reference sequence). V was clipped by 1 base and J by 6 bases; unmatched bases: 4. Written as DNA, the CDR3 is TGTGCCAGTAGTATAGGTGACAGGGGATCTGAAGCTTTCTTT. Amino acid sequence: CASSIGDRGSEAFF.

The chain's CDR3 is CASSSLATSYNEQFF. In DNA, the CDR3 is TGTGCCAGCAGTTCACTAGCGACCTCCTACAATGAGCAGTTCTTC. The gene calls are TRBV11-3 and TRBJ2-1; TRBD2 agrees at 7 bases. The CDR3 contains 15 residues. The V segment lost 6 bases and the J segment 0 bases; nucleotides outside the gene matches: 5. Germline V CDR1 and CDR2: SGHNT, YENEEA.

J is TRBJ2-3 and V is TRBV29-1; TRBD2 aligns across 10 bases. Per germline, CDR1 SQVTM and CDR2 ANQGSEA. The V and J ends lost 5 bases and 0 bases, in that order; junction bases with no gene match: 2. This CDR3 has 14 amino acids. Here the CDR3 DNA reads TGCAGCGTTACGACTAGCGGGAGCACAGATACGCAGTATTTT. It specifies CSVTTSGSTDTQYF.

CDR3 bases: TGTGCCAGCAGCTCCGGGAATACGGTCTCCAATGAGCAGTTCTTC. It yields the protein CASSSGNTVSNEQFF. This rearrangement joins TRBV5-5 to TRBJ2-1, with D perhaps TRBD2 (5 bases). CDR3 length: 15 residues. The germline V and J ends were trimmed by 3 bases and 6 bases, with 16 bases remaining between them. In germline, CDR1 is SGHKS, CDR2 YYEKEE (reference sequence).

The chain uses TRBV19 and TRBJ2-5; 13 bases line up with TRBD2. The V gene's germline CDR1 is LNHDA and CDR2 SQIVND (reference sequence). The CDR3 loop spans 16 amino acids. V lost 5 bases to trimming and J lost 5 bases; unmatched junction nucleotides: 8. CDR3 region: CASSAPGLAGFETQYF. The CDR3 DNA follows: TGTGCCAGTAGTGCCCCGGGACTAGCGGGATTCGAGACCCAGTACTTC.

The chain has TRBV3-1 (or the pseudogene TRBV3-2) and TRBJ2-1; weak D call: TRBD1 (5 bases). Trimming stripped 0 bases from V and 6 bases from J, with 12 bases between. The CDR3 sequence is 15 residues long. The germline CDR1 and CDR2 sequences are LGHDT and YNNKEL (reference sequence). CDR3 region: CASSQEWGASNEQFF. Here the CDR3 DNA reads TGTGCCAGCAGCCAAGAGTGGGGCGCGAGCAATGAGCAGTTCTTC.

The CDR3 here is CASSLDGGPYEQYF. In DNA, the CDR3 is TGTGCCAGCAGCTTAGATGGCGGCCCCTACGAGCAGTACTTC. This chain uses TRBV7-2 with TRBJ2-7; no definite D call. The CDR3 has 14 residues. The germline CDR1 and CDR2 sequences are SGHTA and FQGNSA. V shed 1 base and J shed 2 bases, with 9 bases lying between them.

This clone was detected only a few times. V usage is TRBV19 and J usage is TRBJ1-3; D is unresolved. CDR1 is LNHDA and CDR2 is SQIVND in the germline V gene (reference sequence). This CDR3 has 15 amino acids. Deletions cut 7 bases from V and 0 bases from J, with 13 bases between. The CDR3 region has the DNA TGTGCCAGTACCGTCTCCGGGATCTCTGGAAACACCATATATTTT. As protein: CASTVSGISGNTIYF.

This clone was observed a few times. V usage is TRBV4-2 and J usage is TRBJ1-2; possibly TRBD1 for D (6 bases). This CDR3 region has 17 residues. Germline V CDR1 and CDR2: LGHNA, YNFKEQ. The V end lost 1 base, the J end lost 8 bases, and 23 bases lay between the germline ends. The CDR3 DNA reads TGTGCCAGCAGCCAAGCGCCAAATCCGGGGGGCGCGGGCGGCTACACCTTC. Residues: CASSQAPNPGGAGGYTF.

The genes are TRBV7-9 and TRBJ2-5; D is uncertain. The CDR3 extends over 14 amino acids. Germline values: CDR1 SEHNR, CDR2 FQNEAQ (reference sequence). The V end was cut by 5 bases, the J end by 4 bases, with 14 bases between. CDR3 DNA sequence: TGTGCCAGCAGCGCCCTGGCAGTCCCAGAGACCCAGTACTTC. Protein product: CASSALAVPETQYF.

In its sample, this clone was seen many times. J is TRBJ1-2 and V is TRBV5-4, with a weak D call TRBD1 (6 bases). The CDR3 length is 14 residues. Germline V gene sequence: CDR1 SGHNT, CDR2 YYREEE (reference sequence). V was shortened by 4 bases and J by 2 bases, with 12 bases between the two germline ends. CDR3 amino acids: CASSHGGQNYGYTF. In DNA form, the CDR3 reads TGTGCCAGCAGCCACGGAGGACAGAACTATGGCTACACCTTC.

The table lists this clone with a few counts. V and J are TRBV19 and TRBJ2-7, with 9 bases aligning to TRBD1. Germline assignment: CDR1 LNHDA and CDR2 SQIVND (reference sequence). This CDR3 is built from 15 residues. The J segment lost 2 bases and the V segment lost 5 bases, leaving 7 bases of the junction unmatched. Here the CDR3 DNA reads TGTGCCAGTAGTTACGGACAGGGGTTCGCCTACGAGCAGTACTTC. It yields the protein CASSYGQGFAYEQYF.

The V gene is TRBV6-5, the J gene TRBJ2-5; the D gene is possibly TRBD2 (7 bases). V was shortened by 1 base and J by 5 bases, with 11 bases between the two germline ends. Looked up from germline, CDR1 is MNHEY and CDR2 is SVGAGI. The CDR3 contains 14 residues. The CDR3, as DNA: TGTGCCAGCAGTTACTGGGGGCGGGGGGAGACCCAGTACTTC. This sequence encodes CASSYWGRGETQYF.

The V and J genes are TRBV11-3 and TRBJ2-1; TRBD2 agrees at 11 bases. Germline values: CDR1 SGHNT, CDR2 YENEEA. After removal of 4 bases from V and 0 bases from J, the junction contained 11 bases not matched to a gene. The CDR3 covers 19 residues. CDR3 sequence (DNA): TGTGCCAGCAGCTCCACCGGGACTAGCGGACAAAGCTCCTACAATGAGCAGTTCTTC. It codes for CASSSTGTSGQSSYNEQFF.

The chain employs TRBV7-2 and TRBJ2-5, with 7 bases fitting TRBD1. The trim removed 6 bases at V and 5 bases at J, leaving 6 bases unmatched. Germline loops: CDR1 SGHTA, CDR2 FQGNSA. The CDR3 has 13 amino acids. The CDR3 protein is CASSSRQGETQYF. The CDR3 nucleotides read TGTGCCAGCAGTTCCAGACAGGGCGAGACCCAGTACTTC. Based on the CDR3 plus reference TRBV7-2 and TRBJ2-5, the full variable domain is GAGVSQSPSNKVTEKGKDVELRCDPISGHTALYWYRQSLGQGLEFLIYFQGNSAPDKSGLPSDRFSAERTGGSVSTLTIQRTQQEDSAVYLCASSSRQGETQYFGPGTRLLVL.

The CDR3 DNA is TGTGCTAGTGGTTTGGGGCTCCTCCAGGGCCTCCAAGAGACCCAGTACTTC. Translating it yields CASGLGLLQGLQETQYF. The J gene is TRBJ2-5, the V gene TRBV12-5; perhaps TRBD1 as D (5 bases). The CDR3 is made up of 17 amino acids. Germline V gene data show CDR1 as LGHNT and CDR2 as FRNRAP. V was clipped by 1 base and J by 1 base, with 16 bases between them.

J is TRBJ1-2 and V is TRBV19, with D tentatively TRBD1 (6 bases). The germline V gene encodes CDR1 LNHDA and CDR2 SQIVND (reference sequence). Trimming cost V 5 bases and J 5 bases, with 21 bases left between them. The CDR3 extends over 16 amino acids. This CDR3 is CASSLGRTAPAYGYTF. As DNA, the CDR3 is TGTGCCAGTAGTTTGGGCCGGACAGCGCCAGCTTATGGCTACACCTTC.

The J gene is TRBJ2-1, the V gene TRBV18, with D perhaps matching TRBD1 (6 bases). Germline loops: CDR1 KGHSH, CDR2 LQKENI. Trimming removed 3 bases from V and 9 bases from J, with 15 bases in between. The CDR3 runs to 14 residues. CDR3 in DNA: TGTGCCAGCTCACCCTTTGGACAGAATGGTGAGCAGTTCTTC. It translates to CASSPFGQNGEQFF.

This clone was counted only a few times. Written as DNA, the CDR3 is TGTGCCAGAACGTCGAGGGACACTGAAGCTTTCTTT. Its translation: CARTSRDTEAFF. The chain joins TRBV5-3 to TRBJ1-1; D gene uncertain. TRBV5-3 is filed as an ORF, its function uncertain. The germline V and J ends were trimmed by 6 bases and 3 bases, with 9 bases remaining between them. This CDR3 is built from 12 residues.

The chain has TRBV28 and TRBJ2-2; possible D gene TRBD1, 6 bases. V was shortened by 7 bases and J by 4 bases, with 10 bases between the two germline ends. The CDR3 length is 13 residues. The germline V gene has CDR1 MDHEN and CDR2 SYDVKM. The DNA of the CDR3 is TGTGCCAGCAAGAACAGGGTCACCGGGGAGCTGTTTTTT. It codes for CASKNRVTGELFF.

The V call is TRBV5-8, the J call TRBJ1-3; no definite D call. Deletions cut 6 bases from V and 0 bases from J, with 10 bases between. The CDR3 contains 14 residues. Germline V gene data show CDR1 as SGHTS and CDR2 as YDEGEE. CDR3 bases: TGTGCCAGCACCCGGTGGAGCTCTGGAAACACCATATATTTT. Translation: CASTRWSSGNTIYF.

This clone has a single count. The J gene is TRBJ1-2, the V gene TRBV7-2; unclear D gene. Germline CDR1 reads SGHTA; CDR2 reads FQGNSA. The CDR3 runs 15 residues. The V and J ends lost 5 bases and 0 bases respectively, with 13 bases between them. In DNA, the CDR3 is TGTGCCAGCAGCCCGTTCAGACTACCTAACTATGGCTACACCTTC. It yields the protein CASSPFRLPNYGYTF.